This record looks at one T cell receptor beta chain sequence and its context. What it binds is not known. Duration under 3 months, a NOSPECS grade of at least 4, and a Clinical Activity Score of at least 3 characterized the ophthalmopathy patients. This record comes from a study of T cells in Graves' hyperthyroidism and ophthalmopathy. Study summary: The initial diagnosis was the point when peripheral blood was collected, ahead of any treatment. Whole-study results and caveats: Most thyroid clonotypes expanded above 0.001 appeared in blood too.

The investigators amplified TCR beta CDR3 regions from RNA transcripts. HTBI primers were employed in a first-round RT-PCR of the TCR CDR3. In TCRdb, the multiplex PCR reads were re-called with MiXCR into one record per CDR3 protein. The table shows 400,000 to 500,000 distinct CDR3 sequences, with roughly 14% occurring only once. This CDR3 spans 15 amino acids. Losses at the gene ends were 0 bases for V and 5 bases for J; bases not matched to a gene: 0. Germline CDR1 reads MRHNA; CDR2 reads SNTAGT. The source material was blood. This chain links TRBV6-4 with TRBJ2-1, with 11 bases aligning to TRBD2. The sequence was collected from a man younger than 35 with Graves' ophthalmopathy. The CDR3 DNA reads TGTGCCAGCAGTGACTCGACTAGCGGGGACAATGAGCAGTTCTTC. This translates into CASSDSTSGDNEQFF.